The clone carrying this TCR beta chain was counted many times. The target antigen is unknown. In each case, RNA was isolated and then reverse transcribed into cDNA as the sequencing template. TCRdb's copy holds only in-frame clones and misses some; the assay was immunoSEQ multiplex PCR. Of over 100,000 clones listed, approximately 49% were seen once; the top ten hold around 19%. This sample is part of a study of CD8+ T cells in alopecia areata. Whole-study context: Patients in the study were on tofacitinib for 6 to 18 months, then off it for 6 months.

The CDR3 spans 11 residues. CDR1 is SGDLS and CDR2 is YYNGEE in the germline V gene. V was clipped by 4 bases and J by 5 bases, with 4 bases between them. The study, taken as a whole, reports: Clonality was higher in lesional than normal scalp, especially in alopecia totalis/universalis.

Punch biopsies of lesional scalp, plus peripheral blood, were taken from alopecia areata patients. CD4+ and CD8+ T cells were sorted from PBMCs stained for CD3, CD4 and CD8. The starting material was CD8+ T cells sorted from blood, obtained at week 0. V and J are TRBV9 and TRBJ2-1; the D is unclear. This receptor was identified in a human donor with alopecia areata. The CDR3 nucleotides read TGTGCCAGCAGCCTAGACAATGAGCAGTTCTTC. It is translated as CASSLDNEQFF.